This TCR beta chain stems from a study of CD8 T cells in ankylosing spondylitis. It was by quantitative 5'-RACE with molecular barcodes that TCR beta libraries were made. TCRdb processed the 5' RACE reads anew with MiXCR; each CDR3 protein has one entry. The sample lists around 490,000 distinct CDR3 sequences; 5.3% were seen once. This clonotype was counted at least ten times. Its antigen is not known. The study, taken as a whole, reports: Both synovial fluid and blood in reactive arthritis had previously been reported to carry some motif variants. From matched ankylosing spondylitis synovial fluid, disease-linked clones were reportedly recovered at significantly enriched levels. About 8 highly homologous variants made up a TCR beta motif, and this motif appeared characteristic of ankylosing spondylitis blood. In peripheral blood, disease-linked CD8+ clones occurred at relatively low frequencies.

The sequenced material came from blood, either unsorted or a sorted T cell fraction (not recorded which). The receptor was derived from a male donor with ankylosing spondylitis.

This CDR3 is CAISQGQKETQYF. Here the CDR3 DNA reads TGTGCCATCAGTCAGGGACAGAAAGAGACCCAGTACTTC. The rearrangement links TRBV10-3 to TRBJ2-5; 7 positions agree with TRBD1. This CDR3 region has 13 residues. Germline V lookup: CDR1 ENHRY, CDR2 SYGVKD. After removal of 5 bases from V and 3 bases from J, the junction contained 3 bases not matched to a gene.